This record covers a single T cell receptor beta chain. This clone's antigen is unknown. It has no much larger one-base neighbor in the sample; base qualities were not kept. TCRbeta CDR3 regions were amplified from genomic DNA by means of the immunoSEQ Assay, a bias-controlled multiplex PCR. As for the original processing: The number of nucleated cells in each sample was estimated from the amplification of reference gene primers within the assay. To quantify the absolute abundance of each unique TCRbeta CDR3 rearrangement, sequence reads were collapsed and filtered. For each sample, productive Simpson clonality was calculated as the square root of Simpson's diversity index across productive rearrangements. The table comes from immuneACCESS by way of TCRdb, which keeps in-frame sequences with V and J called. Part of the clones is missing from these tables; in studies checked, under half for an unresolved V gene and the rest for unknown reasons. The D gene and trimming were derived from the DNA, and the V and J assignments and clone size from that table. For this sample there are tens of thousands of clones; 75% to 90% appear just once. Clones ranked in the top ten supply about 15% of the sample.

The V end gives up 2 bases and the J end 4 bases, leaving 1 base in the junction not matched to a gene. Per the germline V gene, MDHEN is the CDR1 and SYDVKM is the CDR2. From cysteine to phenylalanine, the CDR3 is 13 amino acids long. Only CDR3 DNA is held: 39 bases, read in frame from base 1. This record comes from a study of blood T cell repertoires in COVID-19 (dated by TCRdb to the early 2020s). Some background on the complete study: Samples covering the acute and convalescent phases of COVID-19 were provided by collaborators in the United States, Italy and Spain. The prospective study material was composed of cDNA or gDNA derived from T cells, B-cell-depleted T cells, or PBMCs. Where available, HLA class I and class II types were obtained from metadata supplied by the sample provider rather than from assay-based typing. The dataset comprised deeply sampled blood TCRbeta repertoires from subjects exposed to, actively infected with, or recovered from COVID-19. Samples were obtained from the ongoing ImmuneRACE study (first 160 participants) and from over a thousand subjects provided by 6 global collaborators. The sample metadata nearly always contained a de-identified subject ID, COVID-19 status, age in years and sex. The repertoires were made available in a free public database intended to serve as a resource for research on the immune response to SARS-CoV-2. Broad study findings and their caveats: How much clinical and demographic metadata was included differed by source and by participant, and the metadata was provided uncurated.

Collaborating institutions collected whole blood in K2EDTA tubes following their own protocols. Collaborator samples were shipped for TCRbeta analysis as frozen whole blood, isolated PBMCs, or DNA extracted from either sample type. The sequencing sample was made of peripheral blood. The sequence was collected from a human donor in a cohort sampled during active COVID-19. This receptor chain uses TRBV28 and TRBJ1-2; 7 central bases correspond to TRBD1. The CDR3: CASSLDRVYGYTF. The nucleotides are TGTGCCAGCAGTTTAGACAGGGTCTATGGCTACACCTTC.